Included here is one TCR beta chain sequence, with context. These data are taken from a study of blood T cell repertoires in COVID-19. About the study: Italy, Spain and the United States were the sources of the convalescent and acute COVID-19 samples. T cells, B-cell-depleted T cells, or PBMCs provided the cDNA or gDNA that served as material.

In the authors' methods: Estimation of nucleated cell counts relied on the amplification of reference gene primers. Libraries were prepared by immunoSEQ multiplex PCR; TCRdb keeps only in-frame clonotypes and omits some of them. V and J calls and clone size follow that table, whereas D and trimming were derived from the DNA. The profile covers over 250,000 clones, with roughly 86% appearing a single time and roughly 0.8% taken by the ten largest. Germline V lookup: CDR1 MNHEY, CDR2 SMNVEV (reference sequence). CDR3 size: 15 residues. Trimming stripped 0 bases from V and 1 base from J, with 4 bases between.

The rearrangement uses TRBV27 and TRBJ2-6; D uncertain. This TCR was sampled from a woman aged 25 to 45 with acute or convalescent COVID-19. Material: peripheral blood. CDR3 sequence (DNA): TGTGCCAGCAGTTTATCCTTATCTGGGGCCAACGTCCTGACTTTC. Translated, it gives CASSLSLSGANVLTF. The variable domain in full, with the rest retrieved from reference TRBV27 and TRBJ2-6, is EAQVTQNPRYLITVTGKKLTVTCSQNMNHEYMSWYRQDPGLGLRQIYYSMNVEVTDKGDVPEGYKVSRKEKRNFPLILESPSPNQTSLYFCASSLSLSGANVLTFGAGSRLTVL.